The 29 T cell receptor beta chains in this list originate from one sample, sequenced in a study of T cell clonality in common variable immunodeficiency (dated by TCRdb to the mid-2010s). Receptor libraries were prepared by the immunoSEQ multiplex PCR assay. In TCRdb, the immuneACCESS table is reduced to in-frame sequences with V and J assigned. These tables do not hold every clone; where another copy was compared, an unresolved V gene accounts for under half, and the others remain unexplained. The table records 60,000 to 75,000 clones for this sample, and not one of them appears only once. The top ten constitute approximately 1.7% of the sample. The source material was peripheral blood mononuclear cells. All receptors come from a person between 18 and 75 years old in good health.

The sample holds many counts of this clone. Read coverage stops 3 residues before the CDR3 terminus; the germline J gene supplies the remainder. V usage is TRBV4-2 and J usage is TRBJ1-1; TRBD1 matches 10 bases. With V trimmed by 4 bases and J by 7 bases, 27 bases remained unmatched. The CDR3 loop spans 21 amino acids. CDR1 is LGHNA and CDR2 is YNFKEQ in the germline V gene. CDR3 residues: CASSLGWGAPGQGPSGGEAFF. Partial CDR3 DNA: TGTGCCAGCAGCCTCGGTTGGGGAGCCCCGGGACAGGGGCCGTCGGGTGGTGAA.

This clone was picked up many times. The read gets to within 3 residues of the CDR3 end, and the germline J gene fills in the rest. The chain employs TRBV20-1 and TRBJ2-7, with 7 bases matching TRBD2. Germline CDR1 DFQATT, CDR2 SNEGSKA (reference sequence). The CDR3 contains 17 residues. Unmatched junction bases numbered 13, after V lost 0 bases and J lost 2 bases. The CDR3 loop is CSARDTGGRAGTYEQYF. Incomplete CDR3 DNA: TGCAGTGCTAGAGATACCGGGGGGAGAGCGGGAACCTACGAG.

This clone was seen at least ten times. The DNA ends 3 residues before the CDR3 does, and the rest of the CDR3 is filled in from the germline J gene. This chain connects TRBV4-2 to TRBJ2-2, with 10 bases aligning to TRBD1. The CDR3 has 17 amino acids. CDR1 is LGHNA, CDR2 YNFKEQ, per germline. J was trimmed by 5 bases and V by 4 bases; bases with no gene match: 10. The CDR3 sequence is CASSLLRDRGRTGELFF. CDR3 DNA, as far as it was read: TGTGCCAGCAGCCTATTAAGGGACAGGGGTCGGACCGGGGAG.

This clone was seen many times. The read ends 3 residues shy of where the CDR3 ends; the end is completed using the germline J gene. The chain combines TRBV19 with TRBJ2-2; perhaps TRBD1 as D (5 bases). Trimming took 6 bases from V and 6 from J, leaving 5 bases between them. This CDR3 region has 11 residues. CDR1 and CDR2 from the germline V gene are LNHDA and SQIVND (reference sequence). CDR3 loop: CASRGAGELFF. The sequenced CDR3 bases are TGTGCCAGTAGAGGGGCCGGGGAG.

This clone was seen many times. The CDR3 is cut off 3 residues early in the read; its end comes from the germline J gene. The chain links TRBV29-1 to TRBJ1-1; D might be TRBD1 (5 bases). Germline CDR1 is SQVTM and CDR2 is ANQGSEA. Trimming pared 2 bases from V and 3 bases from J, leaving 13 bases between. The CDR3 consists of 14 residues. The sequenced CDR3 bases are TGCAGCGTTGAAAACGACGCGGGGCACACTGAA. This codes for CSVENDAGHTE. The full CDR3 sequence reads CSVENDAGHTEAFF.

This clone was recorded many times. The read ends 3 residues shy of where the CDR3 ends; the end is completed using the germline J gene. The chain joins TRBV7-2 to TRBJ2-7; D may be TRBD1 (5 bases). CDR1 is SGHTA and CDR2 is FQGNSA in the germline V gene. There are 15 residues in the CDR3. V was cut by 1 base and J by 3 bases, with 13 bases left in between. CDR3 DNA (partial): TGTGCCAGCAGCTTAGTCGCCGACAGCTACTACGAG. Residues: CASSLVADSYYE. The CDR3 as a whole reads CASSLVADSYYEQYF.

This clone was counted at least ten times. The sequenced fragment ends 3 residues before the CDR3 boundary, so the rest is inferred from the germline J gene. The chain carries TRBV6-2 or TRBV6-3 and TRBJ2-7, with 9 bases that match TRBD2. V lost 7 bases, J lost 2 bases, and 12 bases stayed unmatched. The CDR3 extends over 16 amino acids. Germline CDR1 and CDR2: MNHEY and SVGEGT. The CDR3 is CASTPVVVAGAYEQYF. CDR3 bases read: TGTGCCAGCACCCCTGTGGTGGTAGCGGGAGCCTACGAG.

This clone has at least ten counts. Read coverage stops 3 residues before the CDR3 terminus; the germline J gene supplies the remainder. This chain links TRBV19 with TRBJ2-3; D not certain. CDR3 length equals 16 residues. Germline CDR1 and CDR2: LNHDA and SQIVND (reference sequence). The V and J ends lost 4 bases and 0 bases respectively, with 14 bases between them. The part of the CDR3 DNA that was read is TGTGCCAGTAGTAAAATTGCAGGCGCAAGCACAGATACG. Its translation: CASSKIAGASTDT. The full CDR3 is CASSKIAGASTDTQYF.

This clone was picked up many times. The CDR3 spells CASSAGGEQPQHF. CDR3 DNA, as far as it was read: TGTGCCAGCAGTGCGGGGGGAGAGCAGCCC. This sequence joins TRBV6-1 and TRBJ1-5, with D possibly TRBD1 on 5 matching bases. The read ends 3 residues early relative to the CDR3; the germline J gene fills the gap. V was clipped by 4 bases and J by 7 bases, with 11 bases between them. CDR1 and CDR2 (germline): MNHNS, SASEGT. This CDR3 comprises 13 residues.

This clone was recorded at least ten times. With the read ending 3 residues before the CDR3 end, the germline J gene is used to fill in that end. The chain recombines TRBV4-1 with TRBJ2-1; TRBD2 agrees at 10 bases. This CDR3 is 15 amino acids long. CDR1 and CDR2 from the germline V gene are MGHRA and YSYEKL. Germline trimming cut 2 bases from V and 9 bases from J; bases unmatched to any gene: 7. The covered CDR3 bases are TGCGCCAGCAGCCAACTAGCGGGAGTGGATGGTGAG. It is translated as CASSQLAGVDGE. The full CDR3 is CASSQLAGVDGEQFF.

This clone was seen ten or more times. The read halts 3 residues ahead of the CDR3 end, with the missing end drawn from the germline J gene. The chain uses TRBV28 and TRBJ2-3; 9 bases are a match to TRBD2. Germline values: CDR1 MDHEN, CDR2 SYDVKM. V shed 6 bases, J shed 6 bases, and the junction held 10 bases outside the gene matches. This CDR3 contains 15 residues. The covered CDR3 bases are TGTGCCAGCAGGCCACAGCGGGAGGCAGCGGATACG. Translated, it gives CASRPQREAADT. In full, the CDR3 reads CASRPQREAADTQYF.

This clone was seen many times. The CDR3 goes on 3 residues after the read ends, and that part is filled in from the germline J gene. V and J are TRBV7-3 and TRBJ1-1, with 12 nucleotides matching TRBD1. Unmatched junction bases numbered 5, after V lost 1 base and J lost 5 bases. Germline CDR1 is SGHTA and CDR2 is FQGTGA. The CDR3 is made up of 16 amino acids. The part of the CDR3 DNA that was read is TGTGCCAGCAGCTTAAGGGACAGGGGGCTAGGTACTGAA. Its protein product is CASSLRDRGLGTE. The CDR3 in full is CASSLRDRGLGTEAFF. The full variable domain, completed using reference TRBV7-3 and TRBJ1-1, is GAGVSQTPSNKVTEKGKYVELRCDPISGHTALYWYRQSLGQGPEFLIYFQGTGAADDSGLPNDRFFAVRPEGSVSTLKIQRTERGDSAVYLCASSLRDRGLGTEAFFGQGTRLTVV.

This clone was seen many times. The part of the CDR3 DNA that was read is TGCAGCGTAAGAGCGGGAGGGAGCTCCTACGAG. Its translation: CSVRAGGSSYE. The full-length CDR3 reads as CSVRAGGSSYEQYF. The chain recombines TRBV29-1 with TRBJ2-7, with 10 bases fitting TRBD2. From the germline J gene comes the end of the CDR3, since the read stops 3 residues before it. Germline V gene data show CDR1 as SQVTM and CDR2 as ANQGSEA. The CDR3 length is 14 residues. V was clipped by 6 bases and J by 0 bases; unmatched bases: 5.

Many counts were recorded for this clone. The read gets to within 3 residues of the CDR3 end, and the germline J gene fills in the rest. V and J are TRBV5-1 and TRBJ2-1; the match to TRBD2 covers 8 bases. Trimming cost V 7 bases and J 6 bases; bases outside gene matches: 12. This CDR3 has 15 residues. Per the germline V gene, CDR1 is SGHRS and CDR2 is YFSETQ. The CDR3 DNA, read in part, is TGCGCCAGCGGGCCGGCGGGAGGAGGACCCAATGAG. Encoded protein: CASGPAGGGPNE. The whole CDR3 is CASGPAGGGPNEQFF.

This clone came up many times. The read ends 3 residues before the CDR3 terminus; that terminus is restored from the germline J gene. This chain connects TRBV4-1 to TRBJ2-7; a weak D match, TRBD1 (6 bases). This CDR3 region has 16 residues. The ends were cut back, 2 bases at V and 0 bases at J, with 14 bases in the middle. The V gene's germline CDR1 is MGHRA and CDR2 YSYEKL. Incomplete CDR3 DNA: TGCGCCAGCAGCCAACTGCCTCAGGGGTCCTCCTACGAG. It specifies CASSQLPQGSSYE. From start to end, the CDR3 is CASSQLPQGSSYEQYF.

This clone was observed at least ten times. The observed sequence ends 3 residues before the CDR3 terminus, with the missing tail filled in from the germline J gene. J is TRBJ2-6 and V is TRBV5-5; D is unclear. Trimming shortened V by 0 bases and J by 4 bases, and 8 bases separated the two germline ends. Germline lookup yields CDR1 SGHKS and CDR2 YYEKEE (reference sequence). This CDR3 spans 15 amino acids. Incomplete CDR3 DNA: TGTGCCAGCAGCTTGGGGTTACAGGGGGCCAACGTC. It specifies CASSLGLQGANV. The entire CDR3 protein reads CASSLGLQGANVLTF.

This clone was seen repeatedly, ten times or more. The read gets to within 3 residues of the CDR3 end, and the germline J gene fills in the rest. The chain uses TRBV4-1 and TRBJ2-5, with 8 bases identical to TRBD1. Germline V gene data show CDR1 as MGHRA and CDR2 as YSYEKL. Trimming removed 3 bases from V and 3 bases from J; junction bases left unmatched: 6. The CDR3 runs 15 residues. The sequenced part of the CDR3 DNA is TGCGCCAGCAGCCATTGGGCAGGGGGCAAAGAGACC. This codes for CASSHWAGGKET. The entire CDR3 protein is CASSHWAGGKETQYF.

This clone has a count of ten or more. CDR3 protein: CASSPRQGSNQPQHF. CDR3 DNA, as far as it was read: TGTGCCAGCAGCCCCCGACAGGGAAGCAATCAGCCC. This chain connects TRBV5-5 to TRBJ1-5, with TRBD1 matching over 7 bases. The read terminates 3 residues before the CDR3 end, so the remaining end is supplied by the germline J gene. J lost 1 base, V lost 4 bases, and 5 bases had no gene match. The CDR3 length is 15 residues. The germline gives CDR1 SGHKS, CDR2 YYEKEE (reference sequence).

There are many counts of this clone. The read falls 3 residues short of the CDR3 end, and the missing part is taken from the germline J gene. The chain has TRBV6-2 or TRBV6-3 and TRBJ2-5; D is unclear. V shed 6 bases and J shed 5 bases, with 19 bases lying between them. This CDR3 contains 15 residues. The germline CDR1 and CDR2 sequences are MNHEY and SVGEGT. The CDR3 bases that were read are TGTGCCAGCAGCCCCTGGCGAGAGACTGCGGAGACC. This codes for CASSPWRETAET. The complete CDR3 protein is CASSPWRETAETQYF.

In its sample, this clone was seen many times. The CDR3 goes on 3 residues after the read ends, and that part is filled in from the germline J gene. V is TRBV2 and J is TRBJ2-7; the match to TRBD2 covers 7 bases. Unmatched junction bases numbered 10, after V lost 1 base and J lost 4 bases. Germline lookup yields CDR1 SNHLY and CDR2 FYNNEI. The CDR3 extends over 16 amino acids. Here the CDR3 reads CASSEGDRGEGYEQYF. CDR3 bases read: TGTGCCAGCAGTGAAGGGGACCGGGGGGAGGGATACGAG.

This clone has ten or more counts. The CDR3 goes on 3 residues after the read ends, and that part is filled in from the germline J gene. V is TRBV5-1 and J is TRBJ2-1, with TRBD2 matching over 12 bases. V shed 1 base, J shed 0 bases, and the junction held 2 bases outside the gene matches. The CDR3 is 17 residues long. Germline lookup yields CDR1 SGHRS and CDR2 YFSETQ. This CDR3 is CASSLQLAGGSYNEQFF. Partial CDR3 DNA: TGCGCCAGCAGCTTGCAACTAGCGGGAGGCTCCTACAATGAG.

This clone has ten or more counts. The missing CDR3 end, 3 residues past where the read stops, is filled in from the germline J gene. V is TRBV20-1 and J is TRBJ2-3, with D possibly matching TRBD2 (5 bases). V shed 0 bases and J shed 5 bases, with 12 bases lying between them. The CDR3 contains 14 residues. From germline, CDR1 is DFQATT and CDR2 SNEGSKA (reference sequence). CDR3 loop: CSARERARLDTQYF. The CDR3 bases that were read are TGCAGTGCTAGAGAGAGGGCCCGTCTAGATACG.

Ten or more counts support this clone. The read falls 3 residues short of the CDR3 end, and the missing part is taken from the germline J gene. V is TRBV18 and J is TRBJ2-4; D unclear. The CDR3 has 14 amino acids. V dropped 2 bases and J dropped 8 bases, with 13 bases sitting between them. Per the germline V gene, CDR1 is KGHSH and CDR2 is LQKENI. The CDR3 is CASSPIQFTDIQYF. The covered CDR3 bases are TGTGCCAGCTCACCAATCCAATTTACGGACATT.

The table lists this clone with many counts. Read sequence stops 3 residues before the CDR3 end, and the germline J gene provides the missing end. V is TRBV30 and J is TRBJ1-1, with D possibly TRBD1 on 6 matching bases. V lost 1 base to trimming and J lost 5 bases, with 14 bases between them. The CDR3 is 14 residues long. Germline lookup yields CDR1 GTSNPN and CDR2 SVGIG (reference sequence). The covered CDR3 bases are TGTGCCTGGAGTGGAGGGGGGGGGCGAACTGAA. Amino acids: CAWSGGGGRTE. The complete CDR3 reads CAWSGGGGRTEAFF.

Only a few counts were recorded for this clone. The read terminates 3 residues before the CDR3 end, so the remaining end is supplied by the germline J gene. This chain connects TRBV7-9 to TRBJ1-2, with D uncertain. V was clipped by 5 bases and J by 5 bases, with 6 bases between them. The CDR3 is 11 amino acids. Germline V lookup: CDR1 SEHNR, CDR2 FQNEAQ (reference sequence). The CDR3 loop reads CASSPSYGYTF. The CDR3 DNA, read in part, is TGTGCCAGCAGCCCCAGTTATGGC.

Ten or more counts support this clone. The CDR3 extends 3 residues past the end of the read, so its final part is completed from the germline J gene. J is TRBJ2-3 and V is TRBV18; 9 bases agree with TRBD2. Losses at the gene ends were 3 bases for V and 6 bases for J; bases not matched to a gene: 7. Germline values: CDR1 KGHSH, CDR2 LQKENI. The CDR3 has 15 amino acids. Partial CDR3 DNA: TGTGCCAGCTCACCGGGGCTAGCGGGAACCGATACG. Translated, it gives CASSPGLAGTDT. The entire CDR3 sequence reads CASSPGLAGTDTQYF.

This clone occurred many times. Read sequence stops 3 residues before the CDR3 end, and the germline J gene provides the missing end. J is TRBJ2-3 and V is TRBV5-4, with D maybe TRBD1 (5 bases). Trimming stripped 3 bases from V and 1 base from J, with 12 bases between. This CDR3 comprises 15 residues. CDR1 and CDR2 from the germline V gene are SGHNT and YYREEE (reference sequence). CDR3 region: CASSSQGGGTDTQYF. The sequenced CDR3 bases are TGTGCCAGCAGCTCCCAGGGCGGTGGCACAGATACG.

Ten or more counts support this clone. Read sequence stops 3 residues before the CDR3 end, and the germline J gene provides the missing end. Within the sample, other DNA sequences also encode this same CDR3. The chain combines TRBV5-4 with TRBJ2-1; TRBD2 matches at 7 bases. Germline loops: CDR1 SGHNT, CDR2 YYREEE (reference sequence). The CDR3 is made up of 15 amino acids. V dropped 0 bases and J dropped 2; count of bases not matched to a gene: 2. This CDR3 reads CASSLASGTYNEQFF. CDR3 bases read: TGTGCCAGCAGCTTGGCTAGCGGAACCTACAATGAG.

This clone was detected a few times. From the germline J gene comes the end of the CDR3, since the read stops 3 residues before it. The chain links TRBV2 to TRBJ2-3; tentative D call: TRBD1 (5 bases). Germline V gene data show CDR1 as SNHLY and CDR2 as FYNNEI. The CDR3 has 18 amino acids. Trimming cost V 4 bases and J 2 bases, with 22 bases left between them. The CDR3 reads CASSGPLTVTLITDTQYF. The CDR3 DNA, read in part, is TGTGCCAGCAGTGGCCCCTTGACAGTAACCCTAATCACAGATACG.